Given below is one T cell receptor beta chain in context. Its antigen is not identified. Measured with immunoSEQ multiplex PCR; TCRdb has only the in-frame clones, and not every one. The sample records about 140,000 clones, approximately 93% being singletons. This entry comes from a study of T cell responses to AZD1222 COVID-19 vaccine. Per the germline V gene, CDR1 is LGHNA and CDR2 is YSLEER. V lost 0 bases and J 2 bases, leaving 16 bases between the germline ends. The CDR3 has 17 amino acids. Findings and limits, study-wide: Repertoire sampling was restricted to post-peak T cell response timepoints. Baseline testing showed seropositivity in only five or six AZD1222 recipients. Clonal diversity was possibly underestimated, and the donors were mostly white British, with more females.

The sample consisted of peripheral blood, taken 28 days after the second AZD1222 dose. The receptor was derived from an adult who received the AZD1222 COVID-19 vaccine. The rearrangement joins TRBV4-3 to TRBJ1-2, with a tentative D call TRBD1 (5 bases). The CDR3, as DNA: TGCGCCAGCAGCCAAGATCAGTCGGCGAGACAGAACTATGGCTACACCTTC. It translates to CASSQDQSARQNYGYTF.